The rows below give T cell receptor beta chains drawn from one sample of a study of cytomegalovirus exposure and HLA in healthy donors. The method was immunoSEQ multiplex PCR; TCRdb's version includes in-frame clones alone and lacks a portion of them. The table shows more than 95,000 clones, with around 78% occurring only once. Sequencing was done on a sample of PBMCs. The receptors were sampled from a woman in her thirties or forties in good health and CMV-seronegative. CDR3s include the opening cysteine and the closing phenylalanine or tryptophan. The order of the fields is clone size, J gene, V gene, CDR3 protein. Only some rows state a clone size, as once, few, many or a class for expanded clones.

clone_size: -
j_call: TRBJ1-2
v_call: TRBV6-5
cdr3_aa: CASSYSAGFNYGYTF

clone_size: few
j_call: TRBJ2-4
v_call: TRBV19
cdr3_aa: CASSPQLGGDGIQYF

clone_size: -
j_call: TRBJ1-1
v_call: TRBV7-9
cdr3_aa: CSSTPRSGGGEAFF

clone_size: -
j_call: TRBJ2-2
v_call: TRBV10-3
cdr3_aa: CAISVRVGPGELFF

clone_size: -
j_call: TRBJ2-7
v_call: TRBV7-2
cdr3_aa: CASSFETGTSYEQYF

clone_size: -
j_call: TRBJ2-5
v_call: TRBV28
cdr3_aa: CASSTGGETQYF

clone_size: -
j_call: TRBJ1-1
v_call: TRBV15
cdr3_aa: CATSRGTGVEAFF

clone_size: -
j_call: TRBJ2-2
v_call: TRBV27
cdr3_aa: CASSPLAGGRTGELFF

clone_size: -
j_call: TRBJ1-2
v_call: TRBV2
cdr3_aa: CASSLGQGIGGYTF

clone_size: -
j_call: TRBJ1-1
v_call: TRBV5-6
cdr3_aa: CASSWGQGWTEAFF

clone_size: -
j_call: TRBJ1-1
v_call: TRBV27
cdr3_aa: CASSLLGGQQAFF

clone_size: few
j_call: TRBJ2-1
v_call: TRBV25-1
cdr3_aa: CASSTSSYNEQFF

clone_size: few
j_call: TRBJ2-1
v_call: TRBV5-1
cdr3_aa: CASSLDNYNEQFF

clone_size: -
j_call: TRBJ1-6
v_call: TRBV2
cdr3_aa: CASGTGQAYNSPLHF

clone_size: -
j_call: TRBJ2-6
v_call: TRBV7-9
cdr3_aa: CASSFLAGANVLTF

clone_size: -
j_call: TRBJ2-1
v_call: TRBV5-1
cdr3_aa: CASSLWTATYNEQFF

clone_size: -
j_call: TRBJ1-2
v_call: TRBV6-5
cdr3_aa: CASRSDRDYGYTF

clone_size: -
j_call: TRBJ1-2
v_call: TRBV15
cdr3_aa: CATSRGRDRAYGYTF

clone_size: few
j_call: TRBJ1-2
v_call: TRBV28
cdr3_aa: CASSFTGSYGYTF

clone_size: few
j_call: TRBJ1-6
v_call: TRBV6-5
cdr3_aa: CASSSDRVNSPLHF

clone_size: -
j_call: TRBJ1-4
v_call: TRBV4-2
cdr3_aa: CASSQITGTNEKLFF

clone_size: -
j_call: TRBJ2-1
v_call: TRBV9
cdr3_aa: CASSVAGDNEQFF

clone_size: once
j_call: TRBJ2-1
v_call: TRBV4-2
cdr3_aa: CASSQGFASVGKTNYNEQFF

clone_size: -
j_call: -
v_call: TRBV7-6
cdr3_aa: CASSPGLGTYEQYF

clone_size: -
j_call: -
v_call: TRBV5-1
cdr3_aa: CASSLGTSAYEQYF

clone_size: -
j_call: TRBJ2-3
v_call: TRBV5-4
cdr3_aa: CASRLTSGRVDTQYF

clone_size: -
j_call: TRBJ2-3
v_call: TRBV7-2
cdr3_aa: CASSFGGRADTQYF

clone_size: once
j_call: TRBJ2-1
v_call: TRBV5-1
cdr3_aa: CARRPSAYNEQFF

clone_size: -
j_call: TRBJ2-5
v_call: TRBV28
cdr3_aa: CASQPPQTKGETQYF

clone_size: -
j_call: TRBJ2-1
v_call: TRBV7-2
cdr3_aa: CASSPEFGRTGYNEQFF

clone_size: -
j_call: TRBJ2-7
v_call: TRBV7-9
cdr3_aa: CASSFTSGSYEQYF

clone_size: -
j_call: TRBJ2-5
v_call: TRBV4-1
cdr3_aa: CASSPTGGRETQYF

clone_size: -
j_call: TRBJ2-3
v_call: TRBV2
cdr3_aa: CASSARGADTQYF

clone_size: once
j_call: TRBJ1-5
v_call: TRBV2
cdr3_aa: CASRNGTAINQPQHF

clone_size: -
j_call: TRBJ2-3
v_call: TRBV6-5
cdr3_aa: CASSLTGGEDTQYF

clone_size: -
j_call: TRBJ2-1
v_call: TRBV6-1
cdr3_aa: CASRRPGSYNEQFF

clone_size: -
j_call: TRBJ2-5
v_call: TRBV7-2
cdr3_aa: CASSQDTQGHKETQYF

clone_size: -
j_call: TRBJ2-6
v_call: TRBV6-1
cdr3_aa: CASSEAAGGPPGANVLTF

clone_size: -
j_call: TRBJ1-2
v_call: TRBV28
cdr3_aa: CASSRTGASYGYTF

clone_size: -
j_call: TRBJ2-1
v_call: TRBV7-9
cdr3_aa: CASSLEGGYNEQFF

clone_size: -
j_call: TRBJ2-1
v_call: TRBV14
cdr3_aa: CASSQVSGSWLNNEQFF

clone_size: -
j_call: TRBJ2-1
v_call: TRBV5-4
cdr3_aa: CASTVGRDNEQFF

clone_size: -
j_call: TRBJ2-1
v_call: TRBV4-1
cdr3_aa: CASSARLAGGLDNEQFF

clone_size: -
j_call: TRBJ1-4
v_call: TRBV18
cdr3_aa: CASSPTSGTDLFF

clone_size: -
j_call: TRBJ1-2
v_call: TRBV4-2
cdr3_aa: CASSQWGQQGGYTF

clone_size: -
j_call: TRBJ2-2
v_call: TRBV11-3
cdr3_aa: CASSSLAGASGGELFF

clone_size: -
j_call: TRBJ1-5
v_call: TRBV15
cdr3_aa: CATSRDLGGSGNQPQHF

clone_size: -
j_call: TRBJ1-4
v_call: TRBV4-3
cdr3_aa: CASSHNGGAGPNEKLFF

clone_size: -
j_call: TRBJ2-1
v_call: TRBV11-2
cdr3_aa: CASSLEAGVAYNEQFF

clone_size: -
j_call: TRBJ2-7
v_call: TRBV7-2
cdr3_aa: CASSLPSPDEQYF

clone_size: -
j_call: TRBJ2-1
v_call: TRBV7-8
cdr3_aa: CASSLRGQGGNEQFF

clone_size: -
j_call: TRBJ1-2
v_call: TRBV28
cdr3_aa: CASSITGDSYGYTF

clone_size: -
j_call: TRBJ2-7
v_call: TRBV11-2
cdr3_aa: CASRDRGSYEQYF

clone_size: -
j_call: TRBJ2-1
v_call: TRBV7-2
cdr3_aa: CASSLARERNEQFF

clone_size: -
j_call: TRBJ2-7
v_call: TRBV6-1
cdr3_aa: CASVTALAKTYEQYF

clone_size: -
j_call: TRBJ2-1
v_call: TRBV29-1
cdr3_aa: CSVEGRTINEQFF

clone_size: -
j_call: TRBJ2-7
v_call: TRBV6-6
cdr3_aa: CASRTTSSGVSYEQYF

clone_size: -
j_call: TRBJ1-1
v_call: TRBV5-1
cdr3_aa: CASSLVGSMNTEAFF

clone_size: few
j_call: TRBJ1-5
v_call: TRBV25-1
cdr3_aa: CASSEVQGNQPQHF

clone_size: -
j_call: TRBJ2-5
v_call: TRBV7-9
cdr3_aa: CASSLSTGGVGETQYF